This T cell receptor (beta chain) was sequenced during a study of blood T cell repertoires in COVID-19. Study at large: Acute and convalescent COVID-19 specimens originated in the United States, Italy and Spain.

Data came from immunoSEQ multiplex PCR; TCRdb stores just in-frame clones and leaves some out. The table includes 190,000 or so clones, roughly 85% detected once. Germline CDR1 and CDR2: MNHEY and SMNVEV (reference sequence). V gave up 1 base and J gave up 4 bases, with 13 bases separating them. This CDR3 region has 15 residues. This receptor was taken from a middle-aged man who had recovered from COVID-19. This chain connects TRBV27 to TRBJ1-2; D not resolved. Material for sequencing was PBMCs or T cells enriched from blood (not recorded which). CDR3 nucleotides: TGTGCCAGCAGTTTATATTCGGACTTACTCTATGGCTACACCTTC. Its protein product is CASSLYSDLLYGYTF.